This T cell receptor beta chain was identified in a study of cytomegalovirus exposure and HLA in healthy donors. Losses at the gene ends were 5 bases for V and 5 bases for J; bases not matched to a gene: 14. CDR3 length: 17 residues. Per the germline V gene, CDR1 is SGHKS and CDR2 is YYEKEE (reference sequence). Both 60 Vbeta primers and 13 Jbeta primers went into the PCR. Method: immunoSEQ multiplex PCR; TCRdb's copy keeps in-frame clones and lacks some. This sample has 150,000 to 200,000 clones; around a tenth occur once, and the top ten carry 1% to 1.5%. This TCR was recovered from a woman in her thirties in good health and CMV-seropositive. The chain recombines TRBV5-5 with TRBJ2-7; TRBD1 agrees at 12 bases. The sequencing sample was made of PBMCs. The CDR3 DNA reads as TGTGCCAGCAGATGGGGCGTAGGGACAGGGGGCGAAGACGAGCAGTACTTC. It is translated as CASRWGVGTGGEDEQYF.